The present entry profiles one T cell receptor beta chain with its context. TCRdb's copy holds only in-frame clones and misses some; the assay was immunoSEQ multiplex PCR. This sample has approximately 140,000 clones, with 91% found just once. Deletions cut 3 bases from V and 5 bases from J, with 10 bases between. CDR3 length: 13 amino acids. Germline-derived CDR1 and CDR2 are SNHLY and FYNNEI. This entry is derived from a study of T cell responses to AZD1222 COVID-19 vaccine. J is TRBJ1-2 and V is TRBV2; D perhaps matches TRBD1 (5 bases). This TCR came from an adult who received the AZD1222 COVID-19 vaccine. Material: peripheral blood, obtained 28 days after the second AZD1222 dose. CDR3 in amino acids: CASSDPGLYGYTF. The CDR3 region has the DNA TGTGCCAGCAGTGATCCAGGGCTTTATGGCTACACCTTC.